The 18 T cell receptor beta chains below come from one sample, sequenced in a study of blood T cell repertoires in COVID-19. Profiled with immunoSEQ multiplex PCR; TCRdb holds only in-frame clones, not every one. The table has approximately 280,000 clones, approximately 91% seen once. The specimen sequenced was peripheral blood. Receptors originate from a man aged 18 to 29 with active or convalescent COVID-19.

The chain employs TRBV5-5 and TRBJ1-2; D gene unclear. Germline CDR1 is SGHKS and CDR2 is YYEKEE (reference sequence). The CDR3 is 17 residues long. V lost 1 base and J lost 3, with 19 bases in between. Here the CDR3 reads CASSLLPHIRVYYGYTF. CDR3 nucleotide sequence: TGTGCCAGCAGCTTGCTTCCCCACATCCGGGTATACTATGGCTACACCTTC.

The CDR3, as DNA: TGTGCCAGCAGCGTAGAGGTCGGGGGGTCACTAAGGGGTTCCTACAATGAGCAGTTCTTC. Translation: CASSVEVGGSLRGSYNEQFF. The chain is built from TRBV9 and TRBJ2-1, with 7 bases matching TRBD2. The CDR3 length is 20 residues. Trimming at V came to 0 bases and at J to 1 base, leaving 16 bases not matched to a gene. Germline loops: CDR1 SGDLS, CDR2 YYNGEE.

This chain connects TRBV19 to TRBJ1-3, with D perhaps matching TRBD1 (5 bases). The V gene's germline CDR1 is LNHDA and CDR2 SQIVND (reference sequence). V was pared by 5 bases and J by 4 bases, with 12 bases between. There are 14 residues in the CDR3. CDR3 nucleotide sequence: TGTGCCAGTAGTCTCCAGGGTCCGGGAAACACCATATATTTT. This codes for CASSLQGPGNTIYF.

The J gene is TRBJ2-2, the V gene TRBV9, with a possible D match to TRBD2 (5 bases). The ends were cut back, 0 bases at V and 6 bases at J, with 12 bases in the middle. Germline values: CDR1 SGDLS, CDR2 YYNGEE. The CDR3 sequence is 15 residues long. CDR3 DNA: TGTGCCAGCAGCGTAGATTTGCGGGTAGCCGGGGAGCTGTTTTTT. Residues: CASSVDLRVAGELFF. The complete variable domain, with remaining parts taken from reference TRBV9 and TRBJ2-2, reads DSGVTQTPKHLITATGQRVTLRCSPRSGDLSVYWYQQSLDQGLQFLIQYYNGEERAKGNILERFSAQQFPDLHSELNLSSLELGDSALYFCASSVDLRVAGELFFGEGSRLTVL.

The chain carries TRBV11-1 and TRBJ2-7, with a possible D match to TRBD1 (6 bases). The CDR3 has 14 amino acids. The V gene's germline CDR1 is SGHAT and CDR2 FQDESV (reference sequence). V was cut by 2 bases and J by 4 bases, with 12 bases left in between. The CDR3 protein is CASSLLPGAYEQYF. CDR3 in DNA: TGTGCCAGCAGCTTACTGCCAGGGGCGTACGAGCAGTACTTC.

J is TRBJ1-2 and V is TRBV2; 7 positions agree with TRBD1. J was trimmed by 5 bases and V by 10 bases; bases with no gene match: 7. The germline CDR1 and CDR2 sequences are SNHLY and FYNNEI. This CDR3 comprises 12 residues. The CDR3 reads CATDREGYGYTF. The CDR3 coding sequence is TGTGCCACCGACAGGGAAGGGTATGGCTACACCTTC.

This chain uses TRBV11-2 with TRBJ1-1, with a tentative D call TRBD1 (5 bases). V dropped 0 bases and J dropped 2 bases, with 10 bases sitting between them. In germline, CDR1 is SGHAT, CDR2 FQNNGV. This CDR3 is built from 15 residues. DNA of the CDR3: TGTGCCAGCAGCTTAGAACCAGGGCCCAACACTGAAGCTTTCTTT. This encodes CASSLEPGPNTEAFF.

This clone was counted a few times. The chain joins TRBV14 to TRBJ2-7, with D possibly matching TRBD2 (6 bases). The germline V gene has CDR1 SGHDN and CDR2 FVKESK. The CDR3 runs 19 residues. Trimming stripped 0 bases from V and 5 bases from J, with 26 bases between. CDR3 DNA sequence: TGTGCCAGCAGCCAAGAAAGGGCAGGCATGATTGGTTGGAGGGACGAGCAGTACTTC. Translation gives CASSQERAGMIGWRDEQYF.

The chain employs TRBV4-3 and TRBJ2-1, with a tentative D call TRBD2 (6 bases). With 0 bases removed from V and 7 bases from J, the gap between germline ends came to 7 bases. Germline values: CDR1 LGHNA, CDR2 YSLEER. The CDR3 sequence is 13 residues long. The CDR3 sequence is CASSQETRNEQFF. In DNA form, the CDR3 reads TGCGCCAGCAGCCAAGAGACTAGAAATGAGCAGTTCTTC.

The CDR3 reads CASSRTSGVSYEQYF. CDR3 nucleotides: TGTGCCAGCAGCCGAACTAGCGGGGTATCCTACGAGCAGTACTTC. The genes are TRBV3-1 (or the pseudogene TRBV3-2) and TRBJ2-7; 10 nucleotides agree with TRBD2. The germline CDR1 and CDR2 sequences are LGHDT and YNNKEL (reference sequence). This CDR3 is built from 15 residues. Unmatched junction bases numbered 4, after V lost 4 bases and J lost 1 base.

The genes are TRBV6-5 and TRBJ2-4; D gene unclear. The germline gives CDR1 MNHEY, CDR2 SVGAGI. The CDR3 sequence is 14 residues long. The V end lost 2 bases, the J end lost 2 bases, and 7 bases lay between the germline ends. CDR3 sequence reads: CASSYGGPKNIQYF. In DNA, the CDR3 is TGTGCCAGCAGTTACGGTGGGCCCAAAAACATTCAGTACTTC.

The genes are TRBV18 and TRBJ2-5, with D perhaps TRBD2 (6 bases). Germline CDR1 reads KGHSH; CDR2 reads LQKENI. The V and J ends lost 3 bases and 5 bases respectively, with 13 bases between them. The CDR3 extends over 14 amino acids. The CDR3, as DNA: TGTGCCAGCTCACCCCTAGCGATCCGGGAGACCCAGTACTTC. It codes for CASSPLAIRETQYF.

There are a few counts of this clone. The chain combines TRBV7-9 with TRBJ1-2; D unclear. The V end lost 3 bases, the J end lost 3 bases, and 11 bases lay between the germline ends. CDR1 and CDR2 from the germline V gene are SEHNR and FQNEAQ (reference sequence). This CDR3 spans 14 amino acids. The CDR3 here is CASSFVGGYYGYTF. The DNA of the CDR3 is TGTGCCAGCAGCTTCGTAGGAGGCTACTATGGCTACACCTTC.

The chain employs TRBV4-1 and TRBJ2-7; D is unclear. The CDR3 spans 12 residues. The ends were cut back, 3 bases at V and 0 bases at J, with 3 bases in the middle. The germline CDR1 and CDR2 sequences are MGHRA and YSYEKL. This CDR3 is CASSHYSYEQYF. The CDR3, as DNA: TGCGCCAGCAGCCATTACTCCTACGAGCAGTACTTC.

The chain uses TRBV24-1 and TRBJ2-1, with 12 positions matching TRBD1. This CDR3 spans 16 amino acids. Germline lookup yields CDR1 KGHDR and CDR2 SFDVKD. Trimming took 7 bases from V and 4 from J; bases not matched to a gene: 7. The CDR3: CATSPGTGGAYNEQFF. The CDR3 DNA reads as TGTGCCACCAGCCCCGGGACAGGGGGCGCGTACAATGAGCAGTTCTTC.

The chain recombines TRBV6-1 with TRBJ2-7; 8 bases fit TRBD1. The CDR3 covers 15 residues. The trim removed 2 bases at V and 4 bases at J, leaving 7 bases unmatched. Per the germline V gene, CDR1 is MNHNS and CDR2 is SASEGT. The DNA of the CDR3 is TGTGCCAGCAGTGAATGGGCAGGGGGCTCTTACGAGCAGTACTTC. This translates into CASSEWAGGSYEQYF.

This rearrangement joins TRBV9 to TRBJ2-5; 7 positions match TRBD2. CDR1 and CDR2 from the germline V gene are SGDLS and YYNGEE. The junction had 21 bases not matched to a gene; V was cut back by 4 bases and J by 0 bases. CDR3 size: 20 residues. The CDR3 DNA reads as TGTGCCAGCAGCTCCACCCACCGAGGGGTCGGGAGGTCGGACCAAGAGACCCAGTACTTC. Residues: CASSSTHRGVGRSDQETQYF.

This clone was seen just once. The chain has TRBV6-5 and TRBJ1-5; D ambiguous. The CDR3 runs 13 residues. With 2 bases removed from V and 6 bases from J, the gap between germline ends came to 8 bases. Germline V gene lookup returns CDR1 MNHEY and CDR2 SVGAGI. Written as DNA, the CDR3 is TGTGCCAGCAGTTACCGCACGGGTCAGCCCCAGCATTTT. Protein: CASSYRTGQPQHF.